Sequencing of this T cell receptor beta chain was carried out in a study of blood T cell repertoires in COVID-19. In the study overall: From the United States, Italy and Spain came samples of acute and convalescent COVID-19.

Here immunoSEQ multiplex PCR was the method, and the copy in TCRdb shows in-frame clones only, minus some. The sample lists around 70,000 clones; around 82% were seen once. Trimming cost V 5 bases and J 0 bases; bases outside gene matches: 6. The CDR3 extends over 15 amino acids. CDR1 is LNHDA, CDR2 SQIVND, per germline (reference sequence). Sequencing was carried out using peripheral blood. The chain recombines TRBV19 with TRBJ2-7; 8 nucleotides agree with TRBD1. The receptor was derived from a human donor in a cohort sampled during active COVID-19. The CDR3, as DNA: TGTGCCAGTAGTGTTGGACAGGGTGCCTCCTACGAGCAGTACTTC. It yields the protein CASSVGQGASYEQYF.